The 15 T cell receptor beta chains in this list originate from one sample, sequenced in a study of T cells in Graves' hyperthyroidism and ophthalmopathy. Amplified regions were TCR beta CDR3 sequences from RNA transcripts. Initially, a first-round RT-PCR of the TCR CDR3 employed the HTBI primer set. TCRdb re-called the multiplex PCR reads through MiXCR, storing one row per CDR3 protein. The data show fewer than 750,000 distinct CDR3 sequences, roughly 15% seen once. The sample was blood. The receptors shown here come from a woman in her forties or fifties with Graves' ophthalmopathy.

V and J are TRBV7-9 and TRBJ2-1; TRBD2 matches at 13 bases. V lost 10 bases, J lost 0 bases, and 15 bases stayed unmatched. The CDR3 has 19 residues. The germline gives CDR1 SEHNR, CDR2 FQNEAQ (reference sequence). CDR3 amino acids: CANSRLAGGLLSSYNEQFF. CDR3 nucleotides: TGTGCCAACTCAAGACTAGCGGGAGGATTGCTAAGCTCCTACAATGAGCAGTTCTTC.

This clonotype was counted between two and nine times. For the CDR3, the DNA is TGCAGCGTTGAAGCCTTAGGCAGGGGGCAAGATGGCTACACCTTC. Its protein product is CSVEALGRGQDGYTF. The gene calls are TRBV29-1 and TRBJ1-2; the match to TRBD1 covers 8 bases. Trimming cost V 1 base and J 6 bases; bases outside gene matches: 10. The CDR3 is 15 residues long. Germline-derived CDR1 and CDR2 are SQVTM and ANQGSEA.

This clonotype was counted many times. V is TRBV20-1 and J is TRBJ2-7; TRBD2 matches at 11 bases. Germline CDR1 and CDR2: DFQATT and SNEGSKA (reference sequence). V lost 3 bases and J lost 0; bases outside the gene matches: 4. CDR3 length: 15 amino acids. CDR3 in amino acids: CSASRLAGRSYEQYF. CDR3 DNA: TGCAGTGCTAGCCGACTAGCGGGACGCTCCTACGAGCAGTACTTC.

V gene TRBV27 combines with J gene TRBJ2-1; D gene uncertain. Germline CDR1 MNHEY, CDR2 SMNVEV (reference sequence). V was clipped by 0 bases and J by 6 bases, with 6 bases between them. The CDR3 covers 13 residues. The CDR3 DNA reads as TGTGCCAGCAGTTTATCCTTACTCAATGAGCAGTTCTTC. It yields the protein CASSLSLLNEQFF.

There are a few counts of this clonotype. Here the CDR3 reads CATSNLAGYPPGELFF. The CDR3 nucleotides read TGTGCCACCTCGAATCTAGCGGGATATCCCCCCGGGGAGCTGTTTTTT. The chain couples TRBV10-3 to TRBJ2-2; 9 nucleotides align to TRBD2. The germline gives CDR1 ENHRY, CDR2 SYGVKD. The CDR3 totals 16 residues. V was clipped by 10 bases and J by 6 bases; unmatched bases: 15.

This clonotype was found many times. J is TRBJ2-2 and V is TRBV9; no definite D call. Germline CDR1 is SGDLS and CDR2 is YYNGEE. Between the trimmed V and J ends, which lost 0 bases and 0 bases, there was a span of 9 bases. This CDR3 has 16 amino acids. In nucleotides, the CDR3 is TGTGCCAGCAGCGTAGCTGCAGGAACGAACACCGGGGAGCTGTTTTTT. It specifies CASSVAAGTNTGELFF.

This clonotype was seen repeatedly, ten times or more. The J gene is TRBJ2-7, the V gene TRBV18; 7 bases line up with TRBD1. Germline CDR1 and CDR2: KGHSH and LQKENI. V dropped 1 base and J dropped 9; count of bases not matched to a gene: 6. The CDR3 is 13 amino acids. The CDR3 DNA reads TGTGCCAGCTCACCACGGGACAGTCTCCGGCAGTACTTC. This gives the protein CASSPRDSLRQYF.

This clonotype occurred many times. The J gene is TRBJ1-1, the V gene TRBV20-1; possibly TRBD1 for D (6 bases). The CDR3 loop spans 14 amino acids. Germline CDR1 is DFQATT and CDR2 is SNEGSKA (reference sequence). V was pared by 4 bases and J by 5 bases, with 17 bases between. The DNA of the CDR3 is TGCAGTGCTAACCTCGGGGGCTCCAGGACTGAAGCTTTCTTT. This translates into CSANLGGSRTEAFF.

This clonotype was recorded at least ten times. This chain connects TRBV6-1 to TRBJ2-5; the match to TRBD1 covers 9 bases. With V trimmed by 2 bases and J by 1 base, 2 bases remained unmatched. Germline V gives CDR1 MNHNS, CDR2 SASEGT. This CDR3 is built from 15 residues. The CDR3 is CASSETTGGQETQYF. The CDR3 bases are TGTGCCAGCAGTGAAACGACAGGGGGCCAAGAGACCCAGTACTTC.

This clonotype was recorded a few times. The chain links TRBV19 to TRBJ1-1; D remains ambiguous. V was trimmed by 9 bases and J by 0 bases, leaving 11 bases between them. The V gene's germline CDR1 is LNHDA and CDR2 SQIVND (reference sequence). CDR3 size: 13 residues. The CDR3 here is CASENALNTEAFF. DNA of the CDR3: TGTGCCAGCGAAAATGCGTTGAACACTGAAGCTTTCTTT.

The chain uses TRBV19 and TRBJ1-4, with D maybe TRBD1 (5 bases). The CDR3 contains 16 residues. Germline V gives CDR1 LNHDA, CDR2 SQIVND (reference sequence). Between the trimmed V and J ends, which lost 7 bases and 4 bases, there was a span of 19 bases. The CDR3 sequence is CASTNRGPPYNEKLFF. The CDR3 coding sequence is TGTGCCAGTACCAACCGGGGCCCGCCGTATAATGAAAAACTGTTTTTT.

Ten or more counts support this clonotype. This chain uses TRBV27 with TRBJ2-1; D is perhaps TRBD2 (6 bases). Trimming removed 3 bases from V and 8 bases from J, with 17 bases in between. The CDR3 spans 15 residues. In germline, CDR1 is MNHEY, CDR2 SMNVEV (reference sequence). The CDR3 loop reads CASSFALGGGDEQFF. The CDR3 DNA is TGTGCCAGCAGTTTCGCCCTCGGGGGAGGAGATGAGCAGTTCTTC.

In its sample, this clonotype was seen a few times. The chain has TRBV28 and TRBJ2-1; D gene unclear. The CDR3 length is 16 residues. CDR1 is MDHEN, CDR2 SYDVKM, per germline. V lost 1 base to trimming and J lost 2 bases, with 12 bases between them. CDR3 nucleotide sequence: TGTGCCAGCAGTTTATTACGGCGGAATCCCTACAATGAGCAGTTCTTC. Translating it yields CASSLLRRNPYNEQFF.

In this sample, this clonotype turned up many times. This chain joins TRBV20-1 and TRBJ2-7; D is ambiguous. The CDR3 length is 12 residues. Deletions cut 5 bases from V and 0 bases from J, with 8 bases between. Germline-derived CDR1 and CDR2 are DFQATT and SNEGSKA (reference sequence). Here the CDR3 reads CSAGFSSYEQYF. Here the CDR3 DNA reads TGCAGTGCTGGTTTCAGCTCCTACGAGCAGTACTTC.

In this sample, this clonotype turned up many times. As DNA, the CDR3 is TGCAGTGCTAGAGAGGGTATAAGCTCCTACAATGAGCAGTTCTTC. Encoded protein: CSAREGISSYNEQFF. The chain has TRBV20-1 and TRBJ2-1; unclear D gene. V was cut by 0 bases and J by 0 bases, with 9 bases left in between. The CDR3 runs 15 residues. CDR1 DFQATT and CDR2 SNEGSKA come from the germline V gene (reference sequence).